The clone carrying this TCR beta chain was counted between two and nine times. Its cognate antigen is unknown. The V and J ends lost 7 bases and 5 bases respectively, with 20 bases between them. The CDR3 length is 15 residues. Germline V CDR1 and CDR2: MNHEY, SVGAGI. Only in-frame clones appear in the TCRdb table, and some are missing; sequencing was by immunoSEQ multiplex PCR. Altogether about 85,000 clones are present, 83% being singletons, with the ten largest covering roughly 15%. The record originates from a study of graft-versus-host responses after intestinal transplantation. The V gene is TRBV6-5, the J gene TRBJ1-2; D gene ambiguous. The sequencing used unstimulated CD8+ T cells sorted from spleen or lymph node cells, collected before intestinal transplant. The receptor was derived from a human donor who received an intestinal transplant. CDR3 residues: CASTPDLLRNYGYTF. In DNA, the CDR3 is TGTGCCAGCACCCCAGACCTCCTCCGCAATTATGGCTACACCTTC.